Listed below are T cell receptor beta chains from one sample, sequenced in a study of beta chain features in type 1 diabetes. Assay: immunoSEQ multiplex PCR; the TCRdb copy retains only in-frame clones and omits some. The sample lists 250,000 or so clones; over 11% were seen once. Sequencing used naive CD4+ T cells from blood. Receptor source: a man aged 25-40 years with type 1 diabetes. The CDR3 runs from the conserved cysteine through the conserved F or W. The D gene is left open where the match is weak. A row's size may be missing; if present it is once, few, many or a size class.

abundance | d_gene | j_gene | v_gene | CDR3nt | CDR3aa
. | . | TRBJ2-5 | TRBV29-1 | TGCAGCGTTGCAGGGATAGGTGAGGAGACCCAGTACTTC | CSVAGIGEETQYF
few | . | TRBJ1-2 | TRBV5-4 | TGTGCCAGCAGCCCGGGGGAGGCTTGGGGTGGCTACACCTTC | CASSPGEAWGGYTF
. | TRBD1 | TRBJ2-5 | TRBV7-9 | TGTGCCAGCAGCCGATGGGCCGGGACAGGAGAAGAGACCCAGTACTTC | CASSRWAGTGEETQYF
. | TRBD1 | TRBJ1-4 | TRBV7-8 | TGTGCCAGCAGCTTAGGGGGACAGGGCCGTAATGAAAAACTGTTTTTT | CASSLGGQGRNEKLFF
few | . | TRBJ2-7 | TRBV15 | TGTGCCACCAGCAGGGATCGTGTGGGGGCCCACGAGCAGTACTTC | CATSRDRVGAHEQYF
. | . | TRBJ2-4 | TRBV18 | TGTGCCAGCTCTGACATACCAGCCAAAAACATTCAGTACTTC | CASSDIPAKNIQYF
few | . | TRBJ1-4 | TRBV29-1 | TGCAGCGTTGAAGACCCACTTGCAACTAATGAAAAACTGTTTTTT | CSVEDPLATNEKLFF
few | . | TRBJ2-5 | TRBV12-5 | TGTGCTAGTGGCCTAGCAGAAAAAGGTCCAGAGACCCAGTACTTC | CASGLAEKGPETQYF
few | . | TRBJ1-1 | TRBV11-2 | TGTGCCAGCAGCTCCGTCAGGGGCGCGTACACTGAAGCTTTCTTT | CASSSVRGAYTEAFF
. | . | TRBJ2-7 | TRBV18 | TGTGCCAGCTCATCACAGCTCTACGAGCAGTACTTC | CASSSQLYEQYF
. | TRBD2 | TRBJ2-1 | TRBV6-1 | TGTGCCAGCGGTCCTAGCGGGAACTACAATGAGCAGTTCTTC | CASGPSGNYNEQFF
few | . | TRBJ2-2 | TRBV20-1 | TGCAGTTGGAGGGGTACCGGGGAGCTGTTTTTT | CSWRGTGELFF
. | . | TRBJ2-7 | TRBV28 | TGTGCCAGCCAGAGGAGCTACGAGCAGTACTTC | CASQRSYEQYF
. | TRBD1 | TRBJ1-3 | TRBV19 | TGTGCCAGTAGGCCCTGGGACAGGGACAACACCATATATTTT | CASRPWDRDNTIYF
. | TRBD2 | TRBJ2-5 | TRBV4-1 | TGCGCCAGCAGCCAAGGGGGAGCGGGGGGGCCCCAAGAGACCCAGTACTTC | CASSQGGAGGPQETQYF
once | TRBD2 | TRBJ2-3 | TRBV9 | TGTGCCAGCAGCGCCCGTTCCAGCGGGAGGACAGATACGCAGTATTTT | CASSARSSGRTDTQYF
few | TRBD1 | TRBJ2-5 | TRBV5-1 | TGCGCCAGCAGCCCAGCCACAGGGGGACAGGAGACCCAGTACTTC | CASSPATGGQETQYF
. | . | TRBJ2-7 | TRBV29-1 | TGCAGCGTTCTCGGTGGCGAGCAGTACTTC | CSVLGGEQYF
. | TRBD2 | TRBJ2-1 | TRBV19 | TGTGCCAGTAGATCACCAGGACTAGCGGGGTCCAATGAGCAGTTCTTC | CASRSPGLAGSNEQFF
. | . | TRBJ2-1 | TRBV11-2 | TGTGCCAGCAGACTAACAGGGAGAACCTACAATGAGCAGTTCTTC | CASRLTGRTYNEQFF
. | TRBD2 | TRBJ2-7 | TRBV6-4 | TGTGCCAGCAGCCCGCTAGCGGGAGGCTACGAGCAGTACTTC | CASSPLAGGYEQYF
few | . | TRBJ2-5 | TRBV12-5 | TGTGCTAGTGGACCGGGAACCCAAGAGACCCAGTACTTC | CASGPGTQETQYF
few | . | TRBJ1-5 | TRBV19 | TGTGCCAGTACCCCGGACAGCCATCAGCCCCAGCATTTT | CASTPDSHQPQHF
. | . | TRBJ2-7 | TRBV19 | TGTGCCAGTAGTAGAGAAGGGGGTGCCCCCTACTACGAGCAGTACTTC | CASSREGGAPYYEQYF
few | . | TRBJ1-2 | TRBV30 | TGTGCCTGGAGTGTAGGTTTTGGTCAGGGCGATGGCTACACCTTC | CAWSVGFGQGDGYTF
. | . | TRBJ2-3 | TRBV7-2 | TGTGCCAGCAGCTTAGTTACTACTAGCACAGATACGCAGTATTTT | CASSLVTTSTDTQYF
few | TRBD2 | TRBJ2-3 | TRBV11-2 | TGTGCCAGCAGACAGCCGGGTAGGACTAGCGGGACCCGCACAGATACGCAGTATTTT | CASRQPGRTSGTRTDTQYF
. | TRBD2 | TRBJ2-7 | TRBV13 | TGTGCCAGCAGCTCCAGACTAGCGGGAGTCCACGAGCAGTACTTC | CASSSRLAGVHEQYF
few | . | TRBJ1-4 | TRBV2 | TGTGCCAGCAGGGGCGTACGAACTAATGAAAAACTGTTTTTT | CASRGVRTNEKLFF
few | TRBD1 | TRBJ1-5 | TRBV30 | TGTGCCTGGGCGACAGGGGCAAATCAGCCCCAGCATTTT | CAWATGANQPQHF
few | . | TRBJ2-7 | TRBV19 | TGTGCCAGTACCACCGTCGGAGGGTACGAGCAGTACTTC | CASTTVGGYEQYF
once | TRBD2 | TRBJ2-1 | TRBV7-8 | TGTGCCAGCAGCTTAGTGGCGGGGGGGCCCCATGAGCAGTTCTTC | CASSLVAGGPHEQFF
few | TRBD2 | TRBJ2-1 | TRBV11-2 | TGTGCCAGCAGCTTACGCGGGGGGAATGAGCAGTTCTTC | CASSLRGGNEQFF
few | . | TRBJ1-1 | TRBV5-6 | TGTGCCAGCAGCTGGGAGGACGAGAGGGCTTTCTTT | CASSWEDERAFF
few | TRBD2 | TRBJ2-7 | TRBV4-1 | TGCGCCAGCAGCCTCGGACTAGCGGGAGTCTACGAGCAGTACTTC | CASSLGLAGVYEQYF
few | . | TRBJ2-7 | TRBV6-5 | TGTGCCACCCTCGGGACTTCGAGCTCCTACGAGCAGTACTTC | CATLGTSSSYEQYF
. | TRBD1 | TRBJ2-7 | TRBV10-3 | TGTGCCATCAGCCCGGGACAGGAAATTGTCGAGCAGTACTTC | CAISPGQEIVEQYF